The T cell receptor beta chain under discussion was sequenced for a study of identical twins. This clonotype was found a few times. Its antigen is not identified. J gave up 0 bases and V 4 bases, and 7 bases lay outside the gene matches. The CDR3 length is 18 residues. Germline CDR1 SQVTM, CDR2 ANQGSEA. TCRdb analysed the 5' RACE reads with MiXCR anew, one entry per CDR3 protein. In the table there are fewer than 450,000 distinct CDR3 sequences, 9% to 10% of which are singletons. Broader study findings: Interpretation of the results relied on cross-sectional statistical analysis and not on following the same donors. For monozygotic twins, models underestimated out-of-frame TCR alpha sharing. Part of the zero-insertion signal could reflect confounding by invariant MAIT and iNKT cells.

The chain is built from TRBV29-1 and TRBJ2-2, with 14 positions matching TRBD2. This TCR came from a woman in her fifties or sixties in good health. The sequenced material came from naive T cells sorted from blood. CDR3 bases: TGCAGCGTTGCCGGGACTAGCGGGAGTATCGCGAACACCGGGGAGCTGTTTTTT. Its translation is CSVAGTSGSIANTGELFF.